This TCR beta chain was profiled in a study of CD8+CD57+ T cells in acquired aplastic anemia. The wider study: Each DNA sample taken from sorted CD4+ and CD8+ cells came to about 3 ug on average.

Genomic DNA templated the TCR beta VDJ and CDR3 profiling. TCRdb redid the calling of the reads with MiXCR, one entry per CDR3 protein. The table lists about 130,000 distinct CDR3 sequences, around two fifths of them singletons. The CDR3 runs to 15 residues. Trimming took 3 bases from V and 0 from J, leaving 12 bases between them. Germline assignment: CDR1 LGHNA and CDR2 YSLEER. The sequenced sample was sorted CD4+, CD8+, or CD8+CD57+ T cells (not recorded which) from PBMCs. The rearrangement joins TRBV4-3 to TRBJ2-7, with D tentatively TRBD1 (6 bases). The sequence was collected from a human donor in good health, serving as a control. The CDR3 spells CASSQVGDTSYEQYF. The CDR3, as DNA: TGCGCCAGCAGCCAGGTGGGGGACACCTCCTACGAGCAGTACTTC.